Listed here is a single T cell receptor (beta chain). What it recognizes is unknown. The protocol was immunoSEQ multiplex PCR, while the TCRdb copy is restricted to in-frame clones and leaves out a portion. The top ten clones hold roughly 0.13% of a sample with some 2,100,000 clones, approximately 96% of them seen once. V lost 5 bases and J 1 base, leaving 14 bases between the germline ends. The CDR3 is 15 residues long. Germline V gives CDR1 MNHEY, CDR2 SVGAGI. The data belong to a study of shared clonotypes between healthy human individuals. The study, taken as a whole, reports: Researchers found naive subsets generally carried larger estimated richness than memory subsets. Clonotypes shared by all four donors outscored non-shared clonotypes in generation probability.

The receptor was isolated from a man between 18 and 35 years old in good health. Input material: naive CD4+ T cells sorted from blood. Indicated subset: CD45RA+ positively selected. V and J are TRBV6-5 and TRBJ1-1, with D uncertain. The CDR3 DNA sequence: TGTGCCAGCAGTCTGGGAGGGAGATCGAACACTGAAGCTTTCTTT. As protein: CASSLGGRSNTEAFF.